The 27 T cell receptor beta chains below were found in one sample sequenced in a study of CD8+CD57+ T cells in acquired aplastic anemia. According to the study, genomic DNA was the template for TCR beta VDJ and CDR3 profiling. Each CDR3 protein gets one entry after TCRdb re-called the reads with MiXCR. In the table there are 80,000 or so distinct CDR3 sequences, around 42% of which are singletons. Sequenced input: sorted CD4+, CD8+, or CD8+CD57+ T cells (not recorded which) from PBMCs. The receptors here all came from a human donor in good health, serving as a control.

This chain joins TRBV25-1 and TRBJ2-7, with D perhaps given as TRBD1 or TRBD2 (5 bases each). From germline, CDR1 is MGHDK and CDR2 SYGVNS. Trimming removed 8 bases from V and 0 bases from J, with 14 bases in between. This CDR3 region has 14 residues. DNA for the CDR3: TGTGCCAGCGCCGGGACGGGGACCTCCTACGAGCAGTACTTC. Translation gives CASAGTGTSYEQYF.

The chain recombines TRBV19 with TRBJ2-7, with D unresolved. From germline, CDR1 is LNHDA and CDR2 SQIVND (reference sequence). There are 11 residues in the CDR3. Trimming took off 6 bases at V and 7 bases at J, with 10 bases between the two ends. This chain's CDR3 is CASRIRVEQYF. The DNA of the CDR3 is TGTGCCAGTAGGATACGGGTAGAGCAGTACTTC.

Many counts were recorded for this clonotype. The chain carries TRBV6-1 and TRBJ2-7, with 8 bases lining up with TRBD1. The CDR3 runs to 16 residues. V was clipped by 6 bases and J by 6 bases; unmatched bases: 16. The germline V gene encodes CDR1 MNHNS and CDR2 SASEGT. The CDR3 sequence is CASRTPGQANLAEQYV. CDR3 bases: TGTGCCAGCAGGACACCGGGACAGGCGAACCTGGCCGAGCAGTACGTC.

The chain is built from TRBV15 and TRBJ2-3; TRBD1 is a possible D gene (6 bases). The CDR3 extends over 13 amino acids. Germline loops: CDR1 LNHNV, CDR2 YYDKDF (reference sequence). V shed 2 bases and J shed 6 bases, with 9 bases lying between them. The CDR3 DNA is TGTGCCACCAGCAGAAACAGGGAGGATACGCAGTATTTT. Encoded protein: CATSRNREDTQYF.

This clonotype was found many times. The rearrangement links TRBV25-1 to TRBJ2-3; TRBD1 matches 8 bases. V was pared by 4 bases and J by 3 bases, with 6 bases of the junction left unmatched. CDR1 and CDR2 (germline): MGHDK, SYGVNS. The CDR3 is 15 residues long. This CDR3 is CASSGRTGSTDTQYF. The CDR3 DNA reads TGTGCCAGCAGTGGTCGGACAGGGTCGACAGATACGCAGTATTTT.

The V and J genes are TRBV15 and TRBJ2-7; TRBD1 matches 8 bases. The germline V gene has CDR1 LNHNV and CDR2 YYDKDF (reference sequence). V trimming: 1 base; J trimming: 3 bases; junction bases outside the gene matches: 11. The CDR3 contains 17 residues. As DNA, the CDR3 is TGTGCCACCAGCAGAGCCGCCGCCGGGACAGGCGGCTACGAGCAGTACTTC. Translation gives CATSRAAAGTGGYEQYF.

The CDR3 DNA is TGTGCCAGCCGCTATGGGGCTAACTATGGCTACACCTTC. The encoded protein is CASRYGANYGYTF. The chain links TRBV27 to TRBJ1-2; D remains ambiguous. Germline V CDR1 and CDR2: MNHEY, SMNVEV (reference sequence). This CDR3 has 13 residues. With 8 bases removed from V and 0 bases from J, the gap between germline ends came to 10 bases.

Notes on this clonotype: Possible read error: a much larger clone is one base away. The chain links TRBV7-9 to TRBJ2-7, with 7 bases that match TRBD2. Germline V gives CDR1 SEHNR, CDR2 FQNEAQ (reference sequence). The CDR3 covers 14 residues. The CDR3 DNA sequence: TGTGCCGGCAGTTTGGCTAGCGGTCTGTACGAGCAGTACTTC. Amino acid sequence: CAGSLASGLYEQYF.

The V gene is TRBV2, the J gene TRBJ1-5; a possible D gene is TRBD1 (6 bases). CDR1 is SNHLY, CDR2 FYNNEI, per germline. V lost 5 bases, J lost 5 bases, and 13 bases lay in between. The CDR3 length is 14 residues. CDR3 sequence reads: CASSKRGRDQPQHF. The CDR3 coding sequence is TGTGCCAGCAGTAAAAGGGGGAGAGATCAGCCCCAGCATTTT. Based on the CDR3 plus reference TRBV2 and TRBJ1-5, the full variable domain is EPEVTQTPSHQVTQMGQEVILRCVPISNHLYFYWYRQILGQKVEFLVSFYNNEISEKSEIFDDQFSVERPDGSNFTLKIRSTKLEDSAMYFCASSKRGRDQPQHFGDGTRLSIL.

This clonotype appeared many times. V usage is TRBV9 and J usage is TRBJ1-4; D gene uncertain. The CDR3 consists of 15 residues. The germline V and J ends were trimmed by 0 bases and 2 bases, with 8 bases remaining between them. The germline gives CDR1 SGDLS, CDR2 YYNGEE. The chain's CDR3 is CASSVGGETNEKLFF. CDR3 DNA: TGTGCCAGCAGCGTAGGTGGGGAGACTAATGAAAAACTGTTTTTT.

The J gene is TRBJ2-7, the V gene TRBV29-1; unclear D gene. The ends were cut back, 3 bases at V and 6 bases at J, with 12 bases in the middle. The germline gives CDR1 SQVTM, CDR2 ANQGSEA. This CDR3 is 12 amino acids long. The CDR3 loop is CSVEVVASEQYF. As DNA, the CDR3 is TGCAGCGTTGAGGTGGTCGCGAGCGAGCAGTACTTC.

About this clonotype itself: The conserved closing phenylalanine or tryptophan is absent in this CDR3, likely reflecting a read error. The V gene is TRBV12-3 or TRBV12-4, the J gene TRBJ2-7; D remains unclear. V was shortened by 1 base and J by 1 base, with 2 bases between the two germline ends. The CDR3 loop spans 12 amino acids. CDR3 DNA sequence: TGTGCCAGCAGTTTAGAATCCTACGAGCAGTACTCC. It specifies CASSLESYEQYS.

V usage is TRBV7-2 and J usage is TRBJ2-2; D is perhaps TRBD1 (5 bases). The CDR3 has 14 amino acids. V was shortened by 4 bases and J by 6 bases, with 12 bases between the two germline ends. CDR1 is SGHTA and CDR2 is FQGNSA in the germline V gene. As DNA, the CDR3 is TGTGCCAGCAGCTCAGGGTCAGGGTCCGGGGAGCTGTTTTTT. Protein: CASSSGSGSGELFF.

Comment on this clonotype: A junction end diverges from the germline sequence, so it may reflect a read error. Here the CDR3 reads CASSGGQYYEALF. In DNA form, the CDR3 reads TGTGCCAGCAGCGGAGGACAGTATTATGAAGCTCTCTTT. The chain links TRBV9 to TRBJ1-1; D is perhaps TRBD1 (6 bases). CDR3 length equals 13 residues. CDR1 and CDR2 from the germline V gene are SGDLS and YYNGEE. Looking up the rest from reference TRBV9 and TRBJ1-1 gives the full variable domain: DSGVTQTPKHLITATGQRVTLRCSPRSGDLSVYWYQQSLDQGLQFLIQYYNGEERAKGNILERFSAQQFPDLHSELNLSSLELGDSALYFCASSGGQYYEALFGQGTRLTVV.

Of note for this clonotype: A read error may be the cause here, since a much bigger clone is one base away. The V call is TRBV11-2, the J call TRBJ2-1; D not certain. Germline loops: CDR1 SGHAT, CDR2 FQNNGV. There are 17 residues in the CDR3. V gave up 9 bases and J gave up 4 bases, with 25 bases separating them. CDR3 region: CASSSVGQAPSYNEQFF. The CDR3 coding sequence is TGTGCCAGTAGTTCTGTTGGGCAGGCCCCCTCGTACAATGAGCAGTTCTTC.

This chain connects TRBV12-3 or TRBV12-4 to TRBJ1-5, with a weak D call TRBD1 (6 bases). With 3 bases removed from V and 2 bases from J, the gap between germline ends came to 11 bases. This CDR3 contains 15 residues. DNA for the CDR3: TGTGCCAGCAGTTTTAGCAGGGGTGGCAATCAGCCCCAGCATTTT. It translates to CASSFSRGGNQPQHF.

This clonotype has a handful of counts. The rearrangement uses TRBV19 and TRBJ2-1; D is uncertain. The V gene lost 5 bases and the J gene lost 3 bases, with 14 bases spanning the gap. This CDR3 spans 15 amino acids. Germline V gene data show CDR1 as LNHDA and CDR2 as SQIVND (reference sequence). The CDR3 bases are TGTGCCAGTAGTGTCGAAGTGTCCAACTACAATGAGCAGTTCTTC. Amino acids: CASSVEVSNYNEQFF.

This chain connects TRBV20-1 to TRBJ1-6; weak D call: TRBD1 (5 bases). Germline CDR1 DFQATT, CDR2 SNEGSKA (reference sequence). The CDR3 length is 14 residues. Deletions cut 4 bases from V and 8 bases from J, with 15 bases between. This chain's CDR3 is CSATGTADDSPLHF. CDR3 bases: TGCAGTGCTACAGGGACGGCCGACGATTCACCCCTCCACTTT.

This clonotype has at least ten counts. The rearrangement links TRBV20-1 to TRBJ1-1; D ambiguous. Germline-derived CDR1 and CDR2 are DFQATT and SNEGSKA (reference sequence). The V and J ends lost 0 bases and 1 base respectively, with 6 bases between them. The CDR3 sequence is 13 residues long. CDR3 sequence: CSARDLGNTEAFF. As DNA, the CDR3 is TGCAGTGCTAGAGATTTGGGGAACACTGAAGCTTTCTTT.

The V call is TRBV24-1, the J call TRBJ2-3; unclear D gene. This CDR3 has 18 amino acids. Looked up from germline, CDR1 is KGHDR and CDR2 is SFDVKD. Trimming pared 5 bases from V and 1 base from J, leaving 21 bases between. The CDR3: CATSAGSLTVVRTDTQYF. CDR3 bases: TGTGCCACCAGTGCCGGCAGCCTTACGGTGGTACGCACAGATACGCAGTATTTT.

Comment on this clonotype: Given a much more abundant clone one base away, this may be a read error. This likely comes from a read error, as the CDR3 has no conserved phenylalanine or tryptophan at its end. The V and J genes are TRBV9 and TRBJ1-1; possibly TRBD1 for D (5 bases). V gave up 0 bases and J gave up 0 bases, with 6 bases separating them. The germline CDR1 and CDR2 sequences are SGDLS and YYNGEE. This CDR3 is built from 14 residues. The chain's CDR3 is CASSVAGLNTEAFL. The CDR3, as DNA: TGTGCCAGCAGCGTAGCGGGGCTGAACACTGAAGCTTTCCTT.

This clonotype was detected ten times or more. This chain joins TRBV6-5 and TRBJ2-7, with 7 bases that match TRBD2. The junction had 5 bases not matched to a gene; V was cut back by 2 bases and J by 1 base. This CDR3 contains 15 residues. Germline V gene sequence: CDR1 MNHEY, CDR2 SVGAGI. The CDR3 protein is CASSYGPAGSYEQYF. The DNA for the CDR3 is TGTGCCAGCAGTTACGGCCCAGCGGGATCCTACGAGCAGTACTTC.

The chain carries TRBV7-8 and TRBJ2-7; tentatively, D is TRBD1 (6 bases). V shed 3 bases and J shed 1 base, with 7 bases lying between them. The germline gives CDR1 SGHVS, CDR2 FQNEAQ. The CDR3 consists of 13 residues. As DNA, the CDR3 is TGTGCCAGCAGCTTCAGGGGTTCCTACGAGCAGTACTTC. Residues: CASSFRGSYEQYF.

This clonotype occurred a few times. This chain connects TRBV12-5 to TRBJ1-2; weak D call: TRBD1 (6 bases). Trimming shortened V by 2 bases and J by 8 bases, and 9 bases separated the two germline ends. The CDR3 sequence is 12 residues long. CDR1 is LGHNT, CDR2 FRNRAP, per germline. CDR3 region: CASGLPRGGYTF. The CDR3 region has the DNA TGTGCTAGTGGTTTGCCCAGGGGCGGCTACACCTTC.

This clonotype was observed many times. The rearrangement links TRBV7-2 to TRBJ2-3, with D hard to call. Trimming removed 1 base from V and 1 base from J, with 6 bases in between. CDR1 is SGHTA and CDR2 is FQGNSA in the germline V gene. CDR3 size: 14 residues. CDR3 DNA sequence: TGTGCCAGCAGCTTAGGGGTAGGCACAGATACGCAGTATTTT. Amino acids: CASSLGVGTDTQYF.

The chain's CDR3 is CASSSRGSYEQYF. For the CDR3, the DNA is TGTGCCAGCAGCTCCAGGGGGAGCTACGAGCAGTACTTC. V usage is TRBV7-2 and J usage is TRBJ2-7; the match to TRBD1 covers 7 bases. The CDR3 sequence is 13 residues long. The V gene's germline CDR1 is SGHTA and CDR2 FQGNSA. V dropped 4 bases and J dropped 3; count of bases not matched to a gene: 3. Full variable domain (remainder filled in from reference TRBV7-2 and TRBJ2-7): GAGVSQSPSNKVTEKGKDVELRCDPISGHTALYWYRQSLGQGLEFLIYFQGNSAPDKSGLPSDRFSAERTGGSVSTLTIQRTQQEDSAVYLCASSSRGSYEQYFGPGTRLTVT.

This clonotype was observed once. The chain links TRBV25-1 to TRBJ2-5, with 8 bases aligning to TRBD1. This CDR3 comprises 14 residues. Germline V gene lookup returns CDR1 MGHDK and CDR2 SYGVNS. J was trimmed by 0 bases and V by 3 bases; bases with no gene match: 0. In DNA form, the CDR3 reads TGTGCCAGCAGTGAGGACAGGGACCAAGAGACCCAGTACTTC. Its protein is CASSEDRDQETQYF.